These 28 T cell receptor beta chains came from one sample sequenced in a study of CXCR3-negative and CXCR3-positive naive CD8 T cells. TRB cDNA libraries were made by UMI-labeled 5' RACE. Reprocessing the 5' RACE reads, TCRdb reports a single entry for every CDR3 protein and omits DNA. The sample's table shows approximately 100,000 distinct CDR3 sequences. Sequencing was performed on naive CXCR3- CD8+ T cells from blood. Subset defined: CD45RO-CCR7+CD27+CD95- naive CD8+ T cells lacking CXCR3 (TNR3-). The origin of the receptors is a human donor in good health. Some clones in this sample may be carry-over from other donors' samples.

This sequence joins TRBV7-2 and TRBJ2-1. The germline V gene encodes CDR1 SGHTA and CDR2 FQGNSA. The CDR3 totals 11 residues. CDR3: CASSLDGEQFF.

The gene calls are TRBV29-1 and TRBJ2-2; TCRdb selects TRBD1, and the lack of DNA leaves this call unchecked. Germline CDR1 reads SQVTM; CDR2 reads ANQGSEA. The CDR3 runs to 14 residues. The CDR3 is CSVTGWTSTGELFF.

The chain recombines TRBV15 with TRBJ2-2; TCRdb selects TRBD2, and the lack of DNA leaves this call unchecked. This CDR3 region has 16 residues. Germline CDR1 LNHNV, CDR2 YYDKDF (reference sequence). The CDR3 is CATSRDTSGGTGELFF.

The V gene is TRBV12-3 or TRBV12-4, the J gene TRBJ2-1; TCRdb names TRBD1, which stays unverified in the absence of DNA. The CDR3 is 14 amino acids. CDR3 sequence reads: CASSPTQGYNEQFF.

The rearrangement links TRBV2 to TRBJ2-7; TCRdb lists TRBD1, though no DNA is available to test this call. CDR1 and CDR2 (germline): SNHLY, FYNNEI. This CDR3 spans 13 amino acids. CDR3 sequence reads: CASTGRVTYEQYF.

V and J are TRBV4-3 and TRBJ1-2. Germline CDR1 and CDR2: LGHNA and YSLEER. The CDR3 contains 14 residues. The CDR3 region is CASSQEGLAVGYIF.

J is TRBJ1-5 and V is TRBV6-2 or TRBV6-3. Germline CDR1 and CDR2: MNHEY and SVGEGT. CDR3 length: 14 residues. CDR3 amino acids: CASSYFRQDQPQHF.

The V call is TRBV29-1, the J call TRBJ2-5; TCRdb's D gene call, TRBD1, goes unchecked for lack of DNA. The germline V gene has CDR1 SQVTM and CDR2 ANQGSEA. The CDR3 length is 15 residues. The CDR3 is CSVEGTEWTGETQYF.

CDR3 sequence reads: CASSLFRIRGESSEQYF. This chain joins TRBV7-2 and TRBJ2-7. The germline V gene encodes CDR1 SGHTA and CDR2 FQGNSA. This CDR3 has 17 residues.

The CDR3 protein is CASSETDSSYNEQFF. This sequence joins TRBV9 and TRBJ2-1. The CDR3 has 15 amino acids. The germline gives CDR1 SGDLS, CDR2 YYNGEE.

The CDR3 loop reads CASSYTHGTAMNTEAFF. The chain couples TRBV6-5 to TRBJ1-1; the TRBD1 assignment by TCRdb is unverifiable without DNA. CDR1 and CDR2 from the germline V gene are MNHEY and SVGAGI. The CDR3 runs 17 residues.

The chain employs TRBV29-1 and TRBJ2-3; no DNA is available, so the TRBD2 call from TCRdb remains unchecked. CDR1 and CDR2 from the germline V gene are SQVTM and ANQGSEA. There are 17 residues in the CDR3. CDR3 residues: CSVEDFNRLADTDTQYF.

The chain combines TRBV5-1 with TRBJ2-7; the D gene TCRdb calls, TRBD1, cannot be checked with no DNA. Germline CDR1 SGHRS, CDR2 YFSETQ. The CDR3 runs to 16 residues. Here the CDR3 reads CASSLGQGFGAYEQYF.

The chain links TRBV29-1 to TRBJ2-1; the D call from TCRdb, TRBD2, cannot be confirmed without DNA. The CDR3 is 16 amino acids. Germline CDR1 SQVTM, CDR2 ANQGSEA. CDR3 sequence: CSVELAGVSFYNEQFF.

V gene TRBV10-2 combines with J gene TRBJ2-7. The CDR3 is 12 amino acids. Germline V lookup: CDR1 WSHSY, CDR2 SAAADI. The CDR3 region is CASGNWIYEQYF.

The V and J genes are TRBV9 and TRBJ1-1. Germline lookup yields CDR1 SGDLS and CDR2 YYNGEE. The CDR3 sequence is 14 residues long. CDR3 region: CASSEGRSQTEAFF.

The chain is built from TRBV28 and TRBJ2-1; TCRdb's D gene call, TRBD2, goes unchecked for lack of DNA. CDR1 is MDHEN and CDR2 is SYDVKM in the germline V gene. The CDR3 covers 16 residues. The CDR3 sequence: CASSLLAGGPYNEQFF.

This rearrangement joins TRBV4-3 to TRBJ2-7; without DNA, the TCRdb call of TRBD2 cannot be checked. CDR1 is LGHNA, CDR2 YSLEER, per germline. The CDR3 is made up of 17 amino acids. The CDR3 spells CASSQGSGGLGAYEQYF.

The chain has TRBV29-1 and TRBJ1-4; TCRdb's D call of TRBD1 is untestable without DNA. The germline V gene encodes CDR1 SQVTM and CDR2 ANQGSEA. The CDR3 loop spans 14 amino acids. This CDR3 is CSVVGQTDNEKLFF.

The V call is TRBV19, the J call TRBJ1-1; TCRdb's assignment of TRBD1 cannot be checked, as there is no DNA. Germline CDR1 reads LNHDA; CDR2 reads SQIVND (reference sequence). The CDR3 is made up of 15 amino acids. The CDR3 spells CASSITGMANTEAFF.

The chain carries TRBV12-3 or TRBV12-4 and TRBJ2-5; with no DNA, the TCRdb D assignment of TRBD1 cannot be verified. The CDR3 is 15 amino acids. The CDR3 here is CASSDRDLTQETQYF.

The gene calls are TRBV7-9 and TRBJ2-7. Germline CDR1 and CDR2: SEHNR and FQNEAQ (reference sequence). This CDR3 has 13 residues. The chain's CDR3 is CASSPSGSYEQYF.

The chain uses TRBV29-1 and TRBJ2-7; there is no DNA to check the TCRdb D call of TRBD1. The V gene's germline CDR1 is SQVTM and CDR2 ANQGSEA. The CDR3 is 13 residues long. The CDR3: CSVVGDRGYEQYF.

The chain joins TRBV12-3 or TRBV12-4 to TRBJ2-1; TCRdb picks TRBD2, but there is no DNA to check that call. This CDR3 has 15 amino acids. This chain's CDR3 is CASSFPSGGYNEQFF.

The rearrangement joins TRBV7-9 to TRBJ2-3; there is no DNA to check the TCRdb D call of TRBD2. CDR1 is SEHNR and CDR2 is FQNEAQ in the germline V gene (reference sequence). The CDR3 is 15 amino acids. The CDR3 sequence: CASSLEGRPLDTQYF.

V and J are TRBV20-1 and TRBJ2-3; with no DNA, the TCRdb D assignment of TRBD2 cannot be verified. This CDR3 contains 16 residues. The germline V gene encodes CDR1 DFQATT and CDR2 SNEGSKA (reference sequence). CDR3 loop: CSARGLIAGVEDTQYF.

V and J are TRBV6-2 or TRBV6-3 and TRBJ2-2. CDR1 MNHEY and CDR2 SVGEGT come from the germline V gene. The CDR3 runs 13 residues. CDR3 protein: CASQFTNTGELFF.

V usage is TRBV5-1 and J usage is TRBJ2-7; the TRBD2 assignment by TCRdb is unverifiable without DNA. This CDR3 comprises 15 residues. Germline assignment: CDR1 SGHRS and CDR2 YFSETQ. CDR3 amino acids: CASSLESGGPYEQYF.